Here is one T cell receptor beta chain with its context. This clonotype has just a few counts. Its recognized antigen is unknown. Nothing much larger sits one base from this clone, and base qualities are not available. The sample is drawn from a study of naive and memory T cell subsets (dated by TCRdb to the late 2010s). Some background on the complete study: The figure summarizing these samples reported 10 or so blood donors, 7 tuberculin skin test biopsies and 3 saline control biopsies. PCR2 was typically a SYBR Green qPCR stopped at a set threshold; low-input samples could instead use end-point PCR (approximately 6 cycles). General conclusions and limits of the study: The potential sensitivity of the RNA-based method to TCR transcript changes with T cell activation and differentiation was acknowledged.

Libraries were prepared through 5' RACE. Four rounds of PCR, run with the SP2 primer together with nested alpha and beta constant region primers, were used to amplify the ligated cDNA. For the blood and skin samples, reverse transcription of TCR RNA was done with SuperScript IV along with alpha and beta constant region primers. An oligonucleotide carrying the Illumina SP2 primer and a UMI was ligated to the cDNA 3' end using T4 RNA ligase 1. To prevent hairpin formation, the 12-nucleotide UMI was made up of two random hexamers with an eight-base spacer between them. From the second PCR onward, the TCR alpha and beta chain libraries were handled separately, and dual indexing was used for multiplexing. After pooling, the indexed libraries were analyzed by capillary electrophoresis and sequenced on either an Illumina MiSeq or NextSeq. PhiX DNA at roughly 5-8% was spiked into libraries to increase base diversity and improve cluster recognition. In the authors' own workflow: Demultiplexor extracted UMIs from read 2, combined them with read 1 TCR sequence, and split reads by sample indices. V and J genes and V-J junctions were identified by Decombinator, and each TCR was assigned a five-part identifier that included V and J deletions. Collapsinator used UMIs to correct sequencing errors and PCR amplification heterogeneity, producing a UMI-based abundance for each TCR. CDR3Translator turned identifiers into nucleotide sequence, translated that sequence into amino acids, and pulled out CDR3 regions based on terminal motifs. Error-corrected alpha and beta TCR counts from blood and skin were compared after normalization to input RNA amount. Using fastp at Q25 and MiXCR, TCRdb reprocessed the public reads and kept productive beta chains. All rows with the same CDR3 protein become a single entry with the most common DNA and genes. The V and J calls here are based on TCRdb, not the publication. Counted in this sample were about 60,000 distinct CDR3 sequences; 7% to 8% of them appeared once. Of the sample, about 19% falls within the top ten clones.

Using 3' ligation of a UMI-containing oligonucleotide to TCR cDNA, the study laid out a robust and sensitive protocol to amplify, sequence and analyze TCRs. For whole blood analysis, less than 3 ml of peripheral blood was collected from healthy adult volunteers into Tempus tubes, and RNA was extracted following the manufacturer's instructions. Before reverse transcription, total RNA that had not been cell sorted was treated with RQ1 DNase, with a target input of roughly 1 to 1,100 ng. To check how robust the pipeline was in samples where T cells make up a minority population, libraries were built from skin biopsies and whole blood. The V end loses 5 bases and the J end loses 0 bases, and a stretch of 8 bases separates them. CDR1 and CDR2 were assigned from the germline V gene as KGHSH and LQKENI. Inclusive of the bounding cysteine and phenylalanine, the CDR3 is 14 residues long. Only CDR3 DNA remains: 42 bases, in frame from the first base.

The sequence derives from a female donor in good health. This sequence uses TRBV18 and TRBJ2-1; the D gene identity is not certain. CDR3 reads: CASSTESSYNEQFF. The DNA is as follows: TGTGCCAGCTCAACAGAGAGCTCCTACAATGAGCAGTTCTTC.